The text below deals with one T cell receptor beta chain. Seattle participants joined during active infection and were tracked over time. In the original workflow: The authors estimated nucleated cell counts from reference gene primer amplification. Sequencing used immunoSEQ multiplex PCR; TCRdb keeps in-frame clones, though not all of them. D and trimming were read from the DNA, whereas the V and J calls and clone size are those reported in that table. The sample includes 48,000 or so clones, 70% to 90% of them seen just once. This specimen comes from a study of blood T cell repertoires in COVID-19. Overall study context: The United States, Italy and Spain were the sources of the acute and convalescent COVID-19 samples. In each case, the material was cDNA or gDNA derived from T cells, B-cell-depleted T cells, or PBMCs.

This receptor was identified in a woman at least 80 years old with COVID-19, enrolled during active disease. The sequenced sample was peripheral blood.

In DNA, the CDR3 is TGTGCCAGCAGTGGGAGCGGAGCAAACACCGGGGAGCTGTTTTTT. This gives the protein CASSGSGANTGELFF. V gene TRBV28 combines with J gene TRBJ2-2, with TRBD2 as a possible D gene (5 bases). This CDR3 is 15 amino acids long. Germline loops: CDR1 MDHEN, CDR2 SYDVKM. V was shortened by 5 bases and J by 2 bases, with 12 bases between the two germline ends.